This T cell receptor beta chain was sequenced for a study of cytomegalovirus exposure and HLA in healthy donors. To note about this clone: Its specificity is unknown.

Whole-study results and caveats: Later, TCR association rates were found to vary by HLA locus, highest for DRB1 and lowest for HLA-C.

Deletions cut 3 bases from V and 3 bases from J, with 17 bases between. CDR1 and CDR2 from the germline V gene are SGHRS and YFSETQ. The CDR3 extends over 16 amino acids. The PCR made use of 60 Vbeta and 13 Jbeta primers. Produced via immunoSEQ multiplex PCR; TCRdb's table is partial and in-frame only. The table lists approximately 150,000 clones, roughly 84% of them singletons. The V and J genes are TRBV5-1 and TRBJ2-3; perhaps TRBD2 as D (6 bases). Sequenced sample: PBMCs. The TCR comes from a man aged 25-45 years in good health and CMV-seronegative. CDR3 loop: CASSSLIGSKTDTQYF. The CDR3 nucleotides read TGCGCCAGCAGCTCCCTAATCGGGAGTAAGACAGATACGCAGTATTTT. Variable domain in full (rest from reference TRBV5-1 and TRBJ2-3): KAGVTQTPRYLIKTRGQQVTLSCSPISGHRSVSWYQQTPGQGLQFLFEYFSETQRNKGNFPGRFSGRQFSNSRSEMNVSTLELGDSALYLCASSSLIGSKTDTQYFGPGTRLTVL.